One sample yielded the 21 T cell receptor beta chains listed below, sequenced in a study of blood T cell repertoires in COVID-19. Assay used: immunoSEQ multiplex PCR; TCRdb lists only in-frame clones, some missing. The table lists more than 200,000 clones, around nine tenths of them singletons. The specimen was PBMCs or T cells enriched from blood (not recorded which). The receptors shown here come from a woman in her forties or fifties who had recovered from COVID-19.

The chain combines TRBV10-3 with TRBJ2-5; possible D gene TRBD2, 6 bases. Germline assignment: CDR1 ENHRY and CDR2 SYGVKD. V gave up 6 bases and J gave up 5 bases, with 13 bases separating them. This CDR3 is 13 amino acids long. The chain's CDR3 is CAISPAGGETQYF. CDR3 nucleotide sequence: TGTGCCATCAGCCCAGCGGGCGGGGAGACCCAGTACTTC.

The chain recombines TRBV28 with TRBJ1-1; D gene uncertain. Trimming shortened V by 5 bases and J by 7 bases, and 29 bases separated the two germline ends. This CDR3 is built from 18 residues. Germline V gene lookup returns CDR1 MDHEN and CDR2 SYDVKM. In DNA, the CDR3 is TGTGCCAGCAGTACAGTTTTGTCTTTTTTGTGGGCGCAGATTGAAGCTTTCTTT. Its protein is CASSTVLSFLWAQIEAFF.

The count of this clone is one. This rearrangement joins TRBV29-1 to TRBJ2-3, with TRBD2 identical over 8 bases. J was trimmed by 0 bases and V by 8 bases; bases with no gene match: 10. There are 15 residues in the CDR3. CDR1 is SQVTM, CDR2 ANQGSEA, per germline. CDR3 DNA sequence: TGCAGCTTATGGTCTAGCGGGTCTAGCACAGATACGCAGTATTTT. Its protein is CSLWSSGSSTDTQYF.

The chain carries TRBV5-1 and TRBJ2-7; 10 nucleotides agree with TRBD1. Looked up from germline, CDR1 is SGHRS and CDR2 is YFSETQ. The CDR3 loop spans 14 amino acids. V lost 4 bases to trimming and J lost 2 bases; unmatched junction nucleotides: 3. The CDR3 region has the DNA TGCGCCAGCAGCACCGGGACAGGGGCCTACGAGCAGTACTTC. The encoded protein is CASSTGTGAYEQYF.

This chain uses TRBV5-5 with TRBJ2-5, with a weak D call TRBD2 (6 bases). Trimming shortened V by 0 bases and J by 5 bases, and 8 bases separated the two germline ends. CDR3 length: 13 amino acids. Germline V gives CDR1 SGHKS, CDR2 YYEKEE (reference sequence). The CDR3 coding sequence is TGTGCCAGCAGCTTGGTTGGGGGGGAGACCCAGTACTTC. This codes for CASSLVGGETQYF.

This clone was seen once. The chain recombines TRBV25-1 with TRBJ2-7; no firm D call. The CDR3 sequence is 13 residues long. Trimming pared 6 bases from V and 0 bases from J, leaving 9 bases between. Germline lookup yields CDR1 MGHDK and CDR2 SYGVNS. CDR3 in DNA: TGTGCCAGCAGCTCTACTTTCTCCTACGAGCAGTACTTC. It is translated as CASSSTFSYEQYF.

The rearrangement uses TRBV13 and TRBJ2-7; 7 bases are a match to TRBD2. J gave up 6 bases and V 0 bases, and 8 bases lay outside the gene matches. Germline V gives CDR1 PRHDT, CDR2 FYEKMQ (reference sequence). This CDR3 has 15 residues. The CDR3 loop reads CASSLGREGFGEQYF. The CDR3 DNA follows: TGTGCCAGCAGCTTAGGCAGGGAGGGATTCGGCGAGCAGTACTTC.

This clone has a single count. V is TRBV19 and J is TRBJ2-7, with a possible D match to TRBD2 (6 bases). V was shortened by 5 bases and J by 3 bases, with 11 bases between the two germline ends. CDR1 is LNHDA and CDR2 is SQIVND in the germline V gene (reference sequence). The CDR3 extends over 13 amino acids. CDR3 coding DNA: TGTGCCAGTAGTGAGGTAGCGGACTACGAGCAGTACTTC. Translated: CASSEVADYEQYF.

This chain connects TRBV4-1 to TRBJ1-1, with TRBD1 matching 7 bases. The V gene's germline CDR1 is MGHRA and CDR2 YSYEKL. This CDR3 spans 16 amino acids. V was clipped by 1 base and J by 0 bases; unmatched bases: 5. CDR3 DNA: TGCGCCAGCAGCCAAGGCTGGGACAGTGTGAACACTGAAGCTTTCTTT. Protein: CASSQGWDSVNTEAFF.

This clone came up a few times. CDR3 nucleotides: TGTGCCAGCAGCCAAGTTGGGGGGGGTATGAATTCACCCCTCCACTTT. Its translation is CASSQVGGGMNSPLHF. This chain uses TRBV14 with TRBJ1-6, with D possibly TRBD1 on 5 matching bases. Germline values: CDR1 SGHDN, CDR2 FVKESK. This CDR3 has 16 residues. The V gene lost 1 base and the J gene lost 7 bases, with 14 bases spanning the gap.

The chain is built from TRBV19 and TRBJ2-5; D gene uncertain. The CDR3 loop spans 11 amino acids. CDR1 LNHDA and CDR2 SQIVND come from the germline V gene (reference sequence). Trimming removed 6 bases at V and 5 bases at J, with 7 bases between. For the CDR3, the DNA is TGTGCCAGTAGGGTTCGGGAGACCCAGTACTTC. It codes for CASRVRETQYF.

J is TRBJ2-5 and V is TRBV7-3; 9 positions match TRBD2. Germline CDR1 and CDR2: SGHTA and FQGTGA. The CDR3 is 15 residues long. Trimming cost V 2 bases and J 5 bases; bases outside gene matches: 6. The CDR3 nucleotides are TGTGCCAGCAGCTTAGGCGGGAGGGCCGAGGAGACCCAGTACTTC. It specifies CASSLGGRAEETQYF.

Concerning this clone itself: Different DNA sequences within this sample yield the same CDR3. V gene TRBV2 combines with J gene TRBJ2-7, with 7 bases fitting TRBD1. V shed 5 bases, J shed 3 bases, and the junction held 1 base outside the gene matches. From germline, CDR1 is SNHLY and CDR2 FYNNEI. The CDR3 loop spans 12 amino acids. The CDR3 protein is CASSRQGYEQYF. DNA for the CDR3: TGTGCCAGCAGTCGACAGGGCTACGAGCAGTACTTC.

This clone was detected once. V usage is TRBV5-6 and J usage is TRBJ1-5, with 9 bases aligning to TRBD1. The CDR3 spans 17 residues. Germline V gene lookup returns CDR1 SGHDT and CDR2 YYEEEE. Trimming took 1 base from V and 6 from J; bases not matched to a gene: 11. The CDR3 protein is CASSLTGGGYPTQPQHF. The CDR3 nucleotides are TGTGCCAGCAGCTTGACAGGGGGCGGCTATCCAACTCAGCCCCAGCATTTT. Supplemented by reference TRBV5-6 and TRBJ1-5, the full variable domain reads DAGVTQSPTHLIKTRGQQVTLRCSPKSGHDTVSWYQQALGQGPQFIFQYYEEEERQRGNFPDRFSGHQFPNYSSELNVNALLLGDSALYLCASSLTGGGYPTQPQHFGDGTRLSIL.

This clone showed up just once. The chain is built from TRBV6-6 and TRBJ1-1, with D tentatively TRBD1 (5 bases). The CDR3 has 14 amino acids. V lost 7 bases and J lost 2, with 14 bases in between. CDR1 and CDR2 from the germline V gene are MNHNY and SVGAGI (reference sequence). The CDR3 nucleotides read TGTGCCAGCACTCGGGGGGGGTCAAACACTGAAGCTTTCTTT. It translates to CASTRGGSNTEAFF.

The V and J genes are TRBV2 and TRBJ2-7; D possibly corresponds to TRBD2 (6 bases). Trimming removed 1 base from V and 4 bases from J, with 14 bases in between. The V gene's germline CDR1 is SNHLY and CDR2 FYNNEI. The CDR3 sequence is 15 residues long. The CDR3 bases are TGTGCCAGCAGTGAAGAGTCTAGCGTCTTATACGAGCAGTACTTC. Protein: CASSEESSVLYEQYF.

The rearrangement links TRBV4-2 to TRBJ2-1; 11 bases fit TRBD2. The V segment lost 4 bases and the J segment 7 bases; nucleotides outside the gene matches: 18. The CDR3 sequence is 19 residues long. Germline CDR1 and CDR2: LGHNA and YNFKEQ. The CDR3 protein is CASSPQNHLLAGGTNEQFF. The CDR3 DNA follows: TGTGCCAGCAGCCCCCAGAACCATTTGTTAGCGGGAGGGACAAATGAGCAGTTCTTC.

The chain is built from TRBV10-3 and TRBJ2-1, with a weak D call TRBD2 (6 bases). Trimming left V 8 bases short and J 5 bases short, with 13 bases between. The germline gives CDR1 ENHRY, CDR2 SYGVKD. This CDR3 region has 13 residues. The CDR3 region is CAIAGTPDNEQFF. CDR3 coding DNA: TGTGCCATCGCCGGGACTCCTGACAATGAGCAGTTCTTC.

The chain couples TRBV12-3 or TRBV12-4 to TRBJ1-2, with TRBD1 as a possible D gene (6 bases). This CDR3 is 13 amino acids long. Trimming took 6 bases from V and 6 from J, leaving 14 bases between them. For the CDR3, the DNA is TGTGCCAGCAGCCTGCGCACAGGGAATGGCTACACCTTC. It codes for CASSLRTGNGYTF.

V usage is TRBV9 and J usage is TRBJ2-1, with 13 bases fitting TRBD2. J gave up 7 bases and V 3 bases, and 7 bases lay outside the gene matches. Germline CDR1 and CDR2: SGDLS and YYNGEE. The CDR3 loop spans 16 amino acids. The CDR3 sequence is CASSGLGLAGVNEQFF. The DNA of the CDR3 is TGTGCCAGCAGCGGACTAGGACTAGCGGGAGTTAATGAGCAGTTCTTC.

The chain has TRBV2 and TRBJ2-7; no definite D call. V gave up 3 bases and J gave up 0 bases, with 9 bases separating them. CDR3 length equals 14 residues. CDR1 is SNHLY, CDR2 FYNNEI, per germline. The CDR3 here is CASSDRGSSYEQYF. CDR3 coding DNA: TGTGCCAGCAGTGACAGAGGTTCCTCCTACGAGCAGTACTTC.